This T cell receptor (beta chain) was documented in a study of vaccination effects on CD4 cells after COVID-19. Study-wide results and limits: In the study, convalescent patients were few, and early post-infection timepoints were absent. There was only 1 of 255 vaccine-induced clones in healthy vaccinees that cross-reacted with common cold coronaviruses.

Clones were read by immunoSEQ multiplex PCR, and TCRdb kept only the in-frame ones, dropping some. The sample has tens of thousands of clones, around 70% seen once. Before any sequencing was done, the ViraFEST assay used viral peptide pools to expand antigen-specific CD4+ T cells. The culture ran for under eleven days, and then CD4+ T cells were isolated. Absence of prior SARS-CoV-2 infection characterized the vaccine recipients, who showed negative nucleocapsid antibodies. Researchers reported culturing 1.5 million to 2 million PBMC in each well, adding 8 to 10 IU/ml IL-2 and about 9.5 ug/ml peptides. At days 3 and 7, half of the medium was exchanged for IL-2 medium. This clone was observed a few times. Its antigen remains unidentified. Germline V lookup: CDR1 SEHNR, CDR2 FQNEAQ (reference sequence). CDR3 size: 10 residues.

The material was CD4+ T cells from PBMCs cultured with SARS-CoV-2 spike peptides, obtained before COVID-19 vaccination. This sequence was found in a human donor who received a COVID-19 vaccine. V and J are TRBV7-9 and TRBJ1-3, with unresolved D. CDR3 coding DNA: TGTGCAAGCTCTGGAAACACCATATATTTT. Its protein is CASSGNTIYF.